Each of the 11 T cell receptor beta chains below was sequenced from the same sample in a study of T-cell reconstitution after alpha-beta-depleted transplantation in children. For TCRbeta, the library was prepared with unique molecular identifiers. In TCRdb, the PCR reads were re-called with MiXCR into one record per CDR3 protein. Seen here are 170,000 or so distinct CDR3 sequences, about 6.3% observed once, and the top ten hold roughly 3%. The sequenced sample was PBMCs from the stem cell graft donor, obtained from the stem cell graft. The origin of the receptors is a human donor who donated a stem cell graft to a child with Wiskott-Aldrich syndrome.

This clonotype has at least ten counts. V usage is TRBV12-3 or TRBV12-4 and J usage is TRBJ1-4; possibly TRBD1 for D (5 bases). This CDR3 is built from 13 residues. V dropped 8 bases and J dropped 4 bases, with 11 bases sitting between them. The CDR3 coding sequence is TGTGCCAGCCGAAGACAGATTAATGAAAAACTGTTTTTT. Amino acid sequence: CASRRQINEKLFF.

The sample holds many counts of this clonotype. The chain employs TRBV12-3 or TRBV12-4 and TRBJ1-2; D is unclear. The CDR3 is made up of 12 amino acids. Between the trimmed V and J ends, which lost 4 bases and 8 bases, there was a span of 11 bases. The CDR3 region has the DNA TGTGCCAGCAGTTACCTCGGGGAAGGCTACACCTTC. Its translation is CASSYLGEGYTF.

This clonotype has only a few counts. The rearrangement links TRBV5-1 to TRBJ1-2, with a weak D call TRBD1 (6 bases). The V gene's germline CDR1 is SGHRS and CDR2 YFSETQ. Trimming pared 0 bases from V and 6 bases from J, leaving 12 bases between. The CDR3 is 14 residues long. The CDR3, as DNA: TGCGCCAGCAGCTTGGCCTGGGACACAGATGGCTACACCTTC. It encodes CASSLAWDTDGYTF.

The CDR3 sequence is CASSQYDRSYEQYF. The CDR3 coding sequence is TGTGCCAGCAGCCAATACGACAGGTCGTACGAGCAGTACTTC. The V and J genes are TRBV3-1 and TRBJ2-7, with D maybe TRBD1 (6 bases). Trimming stripped 2 bases from V and 4 bases from J, with 12 bases between. Germline assignment: CDR1 LGHDT and CDR2 YNNKEL (reference sequence). The CDR3 spans 14 residues.

V gene TRBV5-1 combines with J gene TRBJ1-2; TRBD1 matches at 12 bases. From germline, CDR1 is SGHRS and CDR2 YFSETQ. The CDR3 extends over 14 amino acids. Germline trimming cut 4 bases from V and 8 bases from J; bases unmatched to any gene: 6. The CDR3 loop is CASSRGQGAGGYTF. DNA of the CDR3: TGCGCCAGCAGCAGGGGACAGGGGGCCGGCGGCTACACCTTC.

This clonotype was seen ten or more times. This chain joins TRBV29-1 and TRBJ2-3, with 8 bases identical to TRBD1. The CDR3 runs to 15 residues. Germline CDR1 and CDR2: SQVTM and ANQGSEA. V lost 4 bases to trimming and J lost 0 bases; unmatched junction nucleotides: 6. As DNA, the CDR3 is TGCAGCGTTGCGGCGGGACAGGCTAGCACAGATACGCAGTATTTT. Protein sequence: CSVAAGQASTDTQYF.

This clonotype was seen many times. The chain combines TRBV7-9 with TRBJ2-3; the D gene is possibly TRBD2 (6 bases). CDR1 and CDR2 from the germline V gene are SEHNR and FQNEAQ (reference sequence). V was shortened by 2 bases and J by 9 bases, with 9 bases between the two germline ends. This CDR3 contains 12 residues. CDR3 amino acids: CASSLRRGTQYF. The CDR3 nucleotides read TGTGCCAGCAGCTTACGGAGGGGCACGCAGTATTTT.

The sample holds many counts of this clonotype. The genes are TRBV5-5 and TRBJ2-7; possible D gene TRBD1, 6 bases. Germline V gives CDR1 SGHKS, CDR2 YYEKEE (reference sequence). This CDR3 has 14 residues. V lost 2 bases and J 6 bases, leaving 15 bases between the germline ends. DNA of the CDR3: TGTGCCAGCAGCTTCACAGGGAGCCTAGGCGAGCAGTACTTC. Protein sequence: CASSFTGSLGEQYF.

This clonotype showed up many times. The chain uses TRBV20-1 and TRBJ2-7, with 8 bases matching TRBD2. V was clipped by 0 bases and J by 3 bases; unmatched bases: 13. The germline CDR1 and CDR2 sequences are DFQATT and SNEGSKA (reference sequence). This CDR3 spans 17 amino acids. CDR3: CSARDTPGTRVFYEQYF. DNA for the CDR3: TGCAGTGCTAGAGACACCCCCGGGACTAGGGTTTTCTACGAGCAGTACTTC.

This clonotype was counted only a few times. The chain joins TRBV28 to TRBJ2-7; D might be TRBD1 or TRBD2, each matching 5 bases. Germline CDR1 reads MDHEN; CDR2 reads SYDVKM. V lost 0 bases, J lost 2 bases, and 11 bases lay in between. This CDR3 is built from 15 residues. The chain's CDR3 is CASSLWDGTTYEQYF. In nucleotides, the CDR3 is TGTGCCAGCAGTTTATGGGACGGGACGACCTACGAGCAGTACTTC.

There are many counts of this clonotype. The gene calls are TRBV29-1 and TRBJ2-1; no firm D call. Germline CDR1 is SQVTM and CDR2 is ANQGSEA. Trimming removed 3 bases at V and 2 bases at J, with 14 bases between. The CDR3 has 15 amino acids. The chain's CDR3 is CSVDNIRGPYNEQFF. The DNA for the CDR3 is TGCAGCGTTGATAATATACGTGGGCCCTACAATGAGCAGTTCTTC.